The clone carrying this T cell receptor (beta chain) showed up just a few times. The antigen is not known. Compared with germline, one end of the junction differs, possibly owing to a read error. The data were taken from a study of T cells in Graves' hyperthyroidism and ophthalmopathy. Notes on the study in general: Stable hyperthyroidism was told apart from ophthalmopathy by a model built on 13 V-J features.

The CDR3 has 13 residues. Germline V lookup: CDR1 SGHKS, CDR2 YYEKEE (reference sequence). The study enrolled patients aged 18 to 65 with newly diagnosed hyperthyroidism of under 2 months' duration. Source material for PBMCs was more than 7.5 ml fresh peripheral blood. There were TCR beta CDR3 regions amplified from RNA transcripts. The primer set for the first-round RT-PCR of the TCR CDR3 was HTBI. MiXCR, run by TCRdb on the multiplex PCR reads, gives a single entry per CDR3 protein. The sample consists of 690,000 or so distinct CDR3 sequences, around 20% of them appearing once. The V gene is TRBV5-5, the J gene TRBJ2-5; TRBD1 matches at 9 bases. This clonotype was sampled from a woman between 50 and 59 years old with Graves' hyperthyroidism that later progressed to Graves' ophthalmopathy. Material for sequencing was blood. CDR3 nucleotide sequence: TGCGCCAGCAGCTGGACAGGGGAAGAGATCCAGTACTTC. Translation gives CASSWTGEEIQYF.